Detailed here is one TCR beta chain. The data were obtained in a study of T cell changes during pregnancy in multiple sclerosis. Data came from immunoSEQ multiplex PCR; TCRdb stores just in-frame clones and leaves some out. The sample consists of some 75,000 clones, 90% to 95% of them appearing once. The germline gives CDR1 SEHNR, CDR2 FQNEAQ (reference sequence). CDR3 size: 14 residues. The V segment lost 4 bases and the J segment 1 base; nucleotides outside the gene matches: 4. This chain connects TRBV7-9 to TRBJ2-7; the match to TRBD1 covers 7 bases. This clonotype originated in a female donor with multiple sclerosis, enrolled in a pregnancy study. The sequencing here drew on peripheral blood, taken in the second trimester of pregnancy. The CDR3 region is CASSYQGVSYEQYF. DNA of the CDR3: TGTGCCAGCAGCTATCAGGGGGTTTCCTACGAGCAGTACTTC. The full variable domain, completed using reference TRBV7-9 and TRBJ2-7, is DTGVSQNPRHKITKRGQNVTFRCDPISEHNRLYWYRQTLGQGPEFLTYFQNEAQLEKSRLLSDRFSAERPKGSFSTLEIQRTEQGDSAMYLCASSYQGVSYEQYFGPGTRLTVT.